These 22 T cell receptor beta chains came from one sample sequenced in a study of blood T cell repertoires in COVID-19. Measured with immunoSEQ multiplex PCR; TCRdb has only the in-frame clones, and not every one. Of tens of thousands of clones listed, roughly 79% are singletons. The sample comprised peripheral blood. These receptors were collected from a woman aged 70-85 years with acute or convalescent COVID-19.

CDR3 loop: CASSLVQRETTGELFF. In DNA, the CDR3 is TGCGCCAGCAGCTTGGTTCAGCGGGAGACCACCGGGGAGCTGTTTTTT. V and J are TRBV5-1 and TRBJ2-2; 8 bases fit TRBD2. This CDR3 is 16 amino acids long. The germline V gene encodes CDR1 SGHRS and CDR2 YFSETQ. V trimming: 0 bases; J trimming: 4 bases; junction bases outside the gene matches: 5. Full variable domain (missing parts from reference TRBV5-1 and TRBJ2-2): KAGVTQTPRYLIKTRGQQVTLSCSPISGHRSVSWYQQTPGQGLQFLFEYFSETQRNKGNFPGRFSGRQFSNSRSEMNVSTLELGDSALYLCASSLVQRETTGELFFGEGSRLTVL.

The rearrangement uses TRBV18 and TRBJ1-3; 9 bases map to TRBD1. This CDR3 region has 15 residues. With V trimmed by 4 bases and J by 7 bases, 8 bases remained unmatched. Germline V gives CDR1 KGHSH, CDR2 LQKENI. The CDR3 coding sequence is TGTGCCAGCTCACTTCGGACAGGGGCAAGTAACACCATATATTTT. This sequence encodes CASSLRTGASNTIYF.

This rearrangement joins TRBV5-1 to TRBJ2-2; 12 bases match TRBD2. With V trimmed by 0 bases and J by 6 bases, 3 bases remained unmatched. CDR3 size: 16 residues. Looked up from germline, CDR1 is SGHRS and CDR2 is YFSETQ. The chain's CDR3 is CASSLALAGGPGELFF. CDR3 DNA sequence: TGCGCCAGCAGCTTGGCTCTAGCGGGAGGGCCCGGGGAGCTGTTTTTT.

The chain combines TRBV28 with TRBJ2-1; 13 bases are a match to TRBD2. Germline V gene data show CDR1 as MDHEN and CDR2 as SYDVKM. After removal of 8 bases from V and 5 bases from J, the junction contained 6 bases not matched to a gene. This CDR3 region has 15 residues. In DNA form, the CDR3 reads TGTGCCAGCTGGGAGGGGACTAGCGGGAACAATGAGCAGTTCTTC. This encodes CASWEGTSGNNEQFF.

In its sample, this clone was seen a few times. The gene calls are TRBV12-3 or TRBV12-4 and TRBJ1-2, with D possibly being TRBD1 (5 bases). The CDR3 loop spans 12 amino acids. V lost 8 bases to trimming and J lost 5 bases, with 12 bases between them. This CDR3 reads CASGSGYYGYTF. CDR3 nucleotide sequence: TGTGCCAGCGGGTCAGGGTATTATGGCTACACCTTC.

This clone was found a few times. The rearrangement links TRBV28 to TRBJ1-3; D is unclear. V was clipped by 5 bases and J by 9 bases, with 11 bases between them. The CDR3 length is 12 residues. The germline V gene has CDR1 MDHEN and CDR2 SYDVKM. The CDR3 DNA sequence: TGTGCCAGCAGTCCTTTTGGAGGCACCATATATTTT. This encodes CASSPFGGTIYF.

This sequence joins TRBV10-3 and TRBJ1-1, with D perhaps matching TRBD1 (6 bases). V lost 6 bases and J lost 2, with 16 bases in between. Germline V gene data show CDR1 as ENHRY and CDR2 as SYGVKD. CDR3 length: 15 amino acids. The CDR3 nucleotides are TGTGCCATCAGAGCCACCGGGACACATAACACTGAAGCTTTCTTT. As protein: CAIRATGTHNTEAFF.

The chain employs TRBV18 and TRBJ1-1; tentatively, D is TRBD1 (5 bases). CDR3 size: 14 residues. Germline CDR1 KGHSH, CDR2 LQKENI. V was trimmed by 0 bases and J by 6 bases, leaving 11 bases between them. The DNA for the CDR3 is TGTGCCAGCTCACCACCGGGAGGGGCAGCTGAAGCTTTCTTT. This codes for CASSPPGGAAEAFF.

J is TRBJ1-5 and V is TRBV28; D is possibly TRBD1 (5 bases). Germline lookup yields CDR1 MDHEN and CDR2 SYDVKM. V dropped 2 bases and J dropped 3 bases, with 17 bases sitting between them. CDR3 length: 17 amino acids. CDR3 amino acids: CASSLTPGGENNQPQHF. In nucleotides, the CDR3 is TGTGCCAGCAGTTTAACCCCCGGAGGGGAAAACAATCAGCCCCAGCATTTT.

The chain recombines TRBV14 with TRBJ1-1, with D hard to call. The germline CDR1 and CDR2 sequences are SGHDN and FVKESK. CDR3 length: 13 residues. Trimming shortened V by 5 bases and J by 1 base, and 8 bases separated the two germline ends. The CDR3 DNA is TGTGCCAGCAGCTATACCAGGAACACTGAAGCTTTCTTT. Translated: CASSYTRNTEAFF.

CDR3 amino acids: CASSDSRDSLFYNEQFF. In nucleotides, the CDR3 is TGTGCCAGCAGTGATTCTCGGGACTCCCTATTTTACAATGAGCAGTTCTTC. The chain has TRBV2 and TRBJ2-1, with D tentatively TRBD2 (6 bases). The CDR3 loop spans 17 amino acids. The V gene's germline CDR1 is SNHLY and CDR2 FYNNEI. Trimming shortened V by 3 bases and J by 4 bases, and 19 bases separated the two germline ends.

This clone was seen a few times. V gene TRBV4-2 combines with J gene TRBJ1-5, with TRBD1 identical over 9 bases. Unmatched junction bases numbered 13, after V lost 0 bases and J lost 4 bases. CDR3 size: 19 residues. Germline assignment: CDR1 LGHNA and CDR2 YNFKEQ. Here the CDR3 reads CASSQDAGQGTPKNQPQHF. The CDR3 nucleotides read TGTGCCAGCAGCCAAGATGCAGGACAGGGGACTCCAAAAAATCAGCCCCAGCATTTT.

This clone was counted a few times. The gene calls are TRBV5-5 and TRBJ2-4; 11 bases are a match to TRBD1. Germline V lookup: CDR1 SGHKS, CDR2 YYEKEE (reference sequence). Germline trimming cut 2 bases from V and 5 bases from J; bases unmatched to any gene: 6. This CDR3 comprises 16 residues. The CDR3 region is CASSFGQGAVQNIQYF. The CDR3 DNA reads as TGTGCCAGCAGCTTTGGACAGGGGGCCGTGCAAAACATTCAGTACTTC.

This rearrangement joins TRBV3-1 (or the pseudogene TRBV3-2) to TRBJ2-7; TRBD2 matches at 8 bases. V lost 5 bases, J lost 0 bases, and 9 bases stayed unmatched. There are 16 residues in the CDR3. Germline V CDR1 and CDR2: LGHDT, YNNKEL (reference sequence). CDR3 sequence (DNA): TGTGCCAGCAGCTACCTAACTAGCGGCCCCTCCTACGAGCAGTACTTC. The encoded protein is CASSYLTSGPSYEQYF.

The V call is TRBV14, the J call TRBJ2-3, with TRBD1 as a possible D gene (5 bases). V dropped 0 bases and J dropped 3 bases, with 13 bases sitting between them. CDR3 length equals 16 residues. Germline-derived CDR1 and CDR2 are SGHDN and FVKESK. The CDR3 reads CASSQEGAIGTDTQYF. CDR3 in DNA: TGTGCCAGCAGCCAAGAAGGGGCCATCGGTACAGATACGCAGTATTTT.

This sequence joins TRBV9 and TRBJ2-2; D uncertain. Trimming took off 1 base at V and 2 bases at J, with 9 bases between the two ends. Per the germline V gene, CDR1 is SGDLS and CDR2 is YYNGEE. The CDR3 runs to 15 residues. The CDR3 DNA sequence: TGTGCCAGCAGCGTATATAACAGAAACACCGGGGAGCTGTTTTTT. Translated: CASSVYNRNTGELFF.

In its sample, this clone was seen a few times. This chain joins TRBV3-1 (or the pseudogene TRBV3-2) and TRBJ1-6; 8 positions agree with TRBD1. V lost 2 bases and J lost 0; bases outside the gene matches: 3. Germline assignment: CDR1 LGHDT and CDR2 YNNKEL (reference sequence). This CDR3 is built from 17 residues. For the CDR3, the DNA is TGTGCCAGCAGCCAACGGACAGGGAGCTCCTATAATTCACCCCTCCACTTT. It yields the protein CASSQRTGSSYNSPLHF.

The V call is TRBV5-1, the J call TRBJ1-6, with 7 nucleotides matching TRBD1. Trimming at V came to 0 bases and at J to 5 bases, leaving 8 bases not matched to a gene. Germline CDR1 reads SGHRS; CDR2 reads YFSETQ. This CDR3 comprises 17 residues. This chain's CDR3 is CASSLVRWDRDNSPLHF. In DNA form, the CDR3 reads TGCGCCAGCAGCTTGGTACGATGGGACAGAGATAATTCACCCCTCCACTTT.

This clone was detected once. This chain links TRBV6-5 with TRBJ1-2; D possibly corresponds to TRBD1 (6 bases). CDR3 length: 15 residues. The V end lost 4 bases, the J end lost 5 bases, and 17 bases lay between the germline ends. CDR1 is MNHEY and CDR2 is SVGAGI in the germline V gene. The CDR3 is CASSSNIGRGYGYTF. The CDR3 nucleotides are TGTGCCAGCAGTTCTAACATCGGAAGGGGGTATGGCTACACCTTC.

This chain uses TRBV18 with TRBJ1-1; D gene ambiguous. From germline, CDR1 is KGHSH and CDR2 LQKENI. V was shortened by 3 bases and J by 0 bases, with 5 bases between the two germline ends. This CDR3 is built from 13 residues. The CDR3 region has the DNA TGTGCCAGCTCACCGACAATGAACACTGAAGCTTTCTTT. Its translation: CASSPTMNTEAFF.

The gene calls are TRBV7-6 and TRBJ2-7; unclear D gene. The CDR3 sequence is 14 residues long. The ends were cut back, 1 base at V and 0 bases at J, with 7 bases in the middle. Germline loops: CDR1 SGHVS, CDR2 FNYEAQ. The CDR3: CASSLERSSYEQYF. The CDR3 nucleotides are TGTGCCAGCAGCTTAGAGCGAAGCTCCTACGAGCAGTACTTC.

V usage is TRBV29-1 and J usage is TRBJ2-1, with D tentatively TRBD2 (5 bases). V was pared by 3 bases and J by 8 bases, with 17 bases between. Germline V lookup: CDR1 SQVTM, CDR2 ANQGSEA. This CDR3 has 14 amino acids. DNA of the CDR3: TGCAGCGTTGACCGCAGCGGTAACTTTGATGAGCAGTTCTTC. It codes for CSVDRSGNFDEQFF.